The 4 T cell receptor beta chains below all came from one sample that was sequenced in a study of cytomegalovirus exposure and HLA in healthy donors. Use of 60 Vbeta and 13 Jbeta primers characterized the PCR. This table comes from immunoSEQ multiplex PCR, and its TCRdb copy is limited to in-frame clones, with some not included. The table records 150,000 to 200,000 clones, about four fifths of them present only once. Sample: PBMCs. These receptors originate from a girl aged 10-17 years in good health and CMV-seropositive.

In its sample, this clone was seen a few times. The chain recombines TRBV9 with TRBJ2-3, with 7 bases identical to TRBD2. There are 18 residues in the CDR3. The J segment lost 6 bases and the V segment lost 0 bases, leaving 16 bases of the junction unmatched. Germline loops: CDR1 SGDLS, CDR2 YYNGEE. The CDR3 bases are TGTGCCAGCAGCGTAGCCCCAACGGTGGTAGCGGGTTTGGATACGCAGTATTTT. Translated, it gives CASSVAPTVVAGLDTQYF.

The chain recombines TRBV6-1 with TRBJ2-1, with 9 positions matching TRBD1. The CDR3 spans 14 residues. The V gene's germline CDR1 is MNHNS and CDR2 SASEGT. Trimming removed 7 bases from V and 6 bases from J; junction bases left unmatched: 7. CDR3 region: CASNNRGLGNEQFF. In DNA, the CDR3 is TGTGCCAGCAACAACAGGGGGCTCGGCAATGAGCAGTTCTTC.

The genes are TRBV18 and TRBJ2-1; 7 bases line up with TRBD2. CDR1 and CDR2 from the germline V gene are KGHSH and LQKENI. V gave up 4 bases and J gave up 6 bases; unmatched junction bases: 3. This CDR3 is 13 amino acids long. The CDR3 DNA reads TGTGCCAGCTCACGGACTAGGACCAATGAGCAGTTCTTC. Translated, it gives CASSRTRTNEQFF.

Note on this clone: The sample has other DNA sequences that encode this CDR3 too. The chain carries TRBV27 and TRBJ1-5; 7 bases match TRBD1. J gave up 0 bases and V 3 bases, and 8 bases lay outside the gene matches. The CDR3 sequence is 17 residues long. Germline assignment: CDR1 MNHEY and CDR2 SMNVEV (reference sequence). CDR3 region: CASSLTGWVDSNQPQHF. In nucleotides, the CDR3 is TGTGCCAGCAGTTTGACAGGGTGGGTCGATAGCAATCAGCCCCAGCATTTT.